The clone carrying this T cell receptor beta chain is classed as medium-sized by frequency. The antigen remains unidentified. This sample is part of a study of T cell clusters in autoimmune cytopenias. Study-level findings and limits: The T cell clusters came from computational analysis alone and lack functional validation.

The CDR3 covers 18 residues. The germline CDR1 and CDR2 sequences are DFQATT and SNEGSKA (reference sequence). TRB was amplified by touch-down multiplex PCR, primer pools A and B combined. From the multiplex PCR reads, TCRdb lists one entry per CDR3 protein and no DNA. The sample holds approximately 12,000 distinct CDR3 sequences. TRB was amplified from 250 ng of peripheral blood genomic DNA per sample. These sequences were also reported in another study, on T cell repertoires in aging, cancer and after chemotherapy. That work contributes: Untreated cancer patients had significantly lower blood TCR diversity than age-matched healthy donors.

Sequenced sample: peripheral blood. This clonotype originated in a human donor in good health. The chain carries TRBV20-1 and TRBJ2-3; as DNA is missing, the TRBD2 call by TCRdb cannot be tested. CDR3 amino acids: CSARSTGTSWPSTDTQYF.